This is a list of T cell receptor beta chains from one sample in a study of regulatory and conventional T cells in RAG deficiency. Sequencing was performed with immunoSEQ multiplex PCR; in TCRdb, only in-frame clones are kept and a portion is missing. The sample shows 10,000 to 15,000 clones, just under 95% of them seen only once. These data were also filed under a second study, of regulatory T cells.

Sequenced sample: CD4+ effector T cells sorted from blood. Source of these receptors: a human donor in good health. Each CDR3 is given with its conserved first and last residue.

v_gene	j_gene	CDR3aa
TRBV10-3	TRBJ2-1	CAIRSQGTSYNEQFF
TRBV7-3	TRBJ2-4	CASSYNERERGNIQYF
TRBV2	TRBJ2-1	CASSAQSSYNEQFF
TRBV6-5	TRBJ2-1	CASRPDGRAANEQFF
TRBV30	TRBJ2-7	CAWSLKSEQYF
TRBV5-4	TRBJ2-3	CASSRERADTQYF
TRBV27	TRBJ1-6	CATSPTGANNSPLHF
TRBV13	TRBJ1-3	CASSSHSGNTIYF
TRBV10-1	TRBJ1-5	CASSEWAGYSNQPQHF
TRBV7-9	TRBJ2-3	CASSLEARHTDTQYF
TRBV5-1	TRBJ2-7	CASSGGSTGFSYEQYF
TRBV6-1	TRBJ1-5	CASSELTKGLSNQPQHF
TRBV27	TRBJ2-1	CASSTGTSSYNEQFF
TRBV7-9	TRBJ2-5	CASSLGRSQETQYF
TRBV5-1	TRBJ1-1	CASSLMQGTEAFF
TRBV7-8	TRBJ1-2	CASSPWVGNYGYTF
TRBV30	TRBJ1-1	CAGFGHKNTEAFF
TRBV28	TRBJ1-2	CASSLSGTYGYTF
TRBV15	TRBJ2-7	CATSRVLGSYEQYF
TRBV4-1	TRBJ2-4	CASSQGLASGGARNIQYF
TRBV18	TRBJ1-1	CASSPFTGEAFF